This T cell receptor beta chain was identified in a study of early T cells in non-severe SARS-CoV-2 infection (dated by TCRdb to about 2021). Study-level background: Because TCR sequencing was done on bulk RNA from unsorted whole blood, the alpha and beta chains could not be paired.

This was a case-control study nested in a cohort of healthcare workers in London, UK, who had nasopharyngeal swab PCR tests and blood samples taken every week. Healthcare workers were enrolled in the week of the UK lockdown, from 23 to 31 March 2020, and were followed every week for up to roughly 15 weeks. Findings and caveats that apply to the study as a whole: Matching against VDJdb was skewed toward anti-spike CD8 responses, likely underestimated virus-specific expansions, and missed private and CD4 specificities.

This clonotype appeared many times. Its cognate antigen has yet to be identified. Per-base qualities were not stored, and no clone one base away is much larger. Receptor amplification or capture employed 5' RACE. This sample was sequenced with a NextSeq 500. The TCR library protocol attached unique molecular identifiers to individual cDNA molecules to correct for sequencing error and PCR bias. Both TCR alpha and beta chains were sequenced, and tight co-correlation was observed between alpha and beta sequence abundances in each sample. The authors' pipeline ran thus. V gene, J gene and CDR3 annotation of TCR sequences was performed with Decombinator V4. TCRs were defined as expanded if a significant change between any two time points was detected under a Poisson model with p below 0.0001. TCR abundances were normalised to the total number of TCRs sequenced per sample and were expressed as counts per million. MAIT TCRs were defined by TRAV1-2 paired with TRAJ12, TRAJ20 or TRAJ33, and iNKT TCRs by TRAV10 paired with TRAJ18. VDJdb, accessed 1 November 2021, was searched for CMV, EBV and SARS-CoV-2 annotated TCRs, excluding TCRs annotated for multiple antigens. The public reads were quality trimmed at Q25 with fastp and then assembled into clones with MiXCR by TCRdb, keeping productive beta chains. Merged by CDR3 protein, the rows form single entries marked with the most common genes and DNA. For this entry, the V and J calls and clone size follow TCRdb and not the study's own pipeline. This sample comprises about 29,000 distinct CDR3 sequences, roughly 5.1% of them detected only once. 9.5% to 14% of the sample is in the top ten clones.

Including cysteine and phenylalanine, the CDR3 has 16 amino acids. Of the read, only the CDR3 DNA is kept; its 48 bases are in frame from base 1. The junction shows trimming of 0 bases on V and 6 bases on J, and the gene matches do not reach 6 bases of it. Sequences WNHNN (CDR1) and SYGVQD (CDR2) are obtained from the germline V gene (reference sequence). The chain is assembled from TRBV10-1 and TRBJ2-7, with 12 bases matching TRBD1. The sample was whole blood. The clonotype originates from an adult who was a healthcare worker with PCR-confirmed SARS-CoV-2 infection or an uninfected control (not recorded which). The nucleotide sequence reads as follows: TGCGCCAGCAGTGAGTCCGGGACAGGGGGCTGGAGCGAGCAGTACTTC. Its coded protein is CASSESGTGGWSEQYF.